This note documents a single T cell receptor (beta chain) sequence. The antigen remains undetermined. The CDR3 has 13 residues. From germline, CDR1 is MNHEY and CDR2 SMNVEV (reference sequence). The V gene lost 6 bases and the J gene lost 7 bases, with 13 bases spanning the gap. TCRB transcripts that were expressed got sequenced, as all of the isolated RNA had been reverse transcribed. Sequencing was performed with immunoSEQ multiplex PCR; in TCRdb, only in-frame clones are kept and a portion is missing. This table holds 16,000 or so clones, approximately 76% found once. This entry is derived from a study of beta chain features in type 1 diabetes. General study points: The study found moderately but significantly shorter TCRB CDR3s in all four CD4+ subsets of Type 1 diabetes patients. Within patients, naive, central memory and Treg TCRB repertoires seemed more similar than within healthy donors.

The specimen sequenced was stem cell memory CD4+ T cells from blood. The receptor's source is a woman aged 18-29 years with type 1 diabetes. This chain connects TRBV27 to TRBJ1-5; D possibly corresponds to TRBD1 (5 bases). The DNA of the CDR3 is TGTGCCAGCAGGCCAGGGTTCGGCCAGCCCCAGCATTTT. Translation gives CASRPGFGQPQHF.